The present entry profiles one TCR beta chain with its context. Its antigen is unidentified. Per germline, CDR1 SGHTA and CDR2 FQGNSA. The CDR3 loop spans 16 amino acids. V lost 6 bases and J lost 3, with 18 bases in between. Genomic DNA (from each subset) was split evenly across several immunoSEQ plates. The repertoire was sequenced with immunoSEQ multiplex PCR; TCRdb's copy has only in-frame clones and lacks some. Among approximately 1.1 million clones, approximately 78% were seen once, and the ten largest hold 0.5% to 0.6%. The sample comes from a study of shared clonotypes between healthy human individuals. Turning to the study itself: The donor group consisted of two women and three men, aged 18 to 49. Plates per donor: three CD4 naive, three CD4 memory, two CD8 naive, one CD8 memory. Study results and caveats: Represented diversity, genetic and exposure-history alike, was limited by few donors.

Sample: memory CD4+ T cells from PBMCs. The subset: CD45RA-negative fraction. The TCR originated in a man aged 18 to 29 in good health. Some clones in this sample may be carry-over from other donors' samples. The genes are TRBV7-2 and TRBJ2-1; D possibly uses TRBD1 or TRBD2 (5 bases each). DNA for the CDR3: TGTGCCAGCAGTTCAGGACACACAGACTACTACAATGAGCAGTTCTTC. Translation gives CASSSGHTDYYNEQFF.